The 9 T cell receptor beta chains below were found in one sample sequenced in a study of T cells in Graves' hyperthyroidism and ophthalmopathy. Researchers took RNA transcripts and amplified the TCR beta CDR3 regions from them. HTBI primers were employed in a first-round RT-PCR of the TCR CDR3. TCRdb passed the multiplex PCR reads through MiXCR, listing each CDR3 protein once. This table has some 760,000 distinct CDR3 sequences, 14% appearing once. Sequencing input: blood. These receptors were taken from a woman aged 18-29 years with Graves' hyperthyroidism.

The sample holds many counts of this clonotype. CDR3 nucleotide sequence: TGTGCCAGCAGTGGGACTAGCGGGGATTTCTACGAGCAGTACTTC. Translating it yields CASSGTSGDFYEQYF. This chain uses TRBV28 with TRBJ2-7, with 13 positions matching TRBD2. This CDR3 is built from 15 residues. The trim removed 5 bases at V and 3 bases at J, leaving 4 bases unmatched. The germline CDR1 and CDR2 sequences are MDHEN and SYDVKM.

This clonotype was observed a handful of times. CDR3 sequence (DNA): TGCGCCAGCAGCCAAGGAGGACAGGGGCGACGGGGGGAGCTGTTTTTT. This gives the protein CASSQGGQGRRGELFF. This chain connects TRBV4-1 to TRBJ2-2; the match to TRBD1 covers 9 bases. V lost 1 base, J lost 8 bases, and 8 bases stayed unmatched. Germline V gene sequence: CDR1 MGHRA, CDR2 YSYEKL. This CDR3 is built from 16 residues.

This clonotype was picked up many times. The rearrangement links TRBV12-3 or TRBV12-4 to TRBJ1-1; tentative D call: TRBD1 (5 bases). V was trimmed by 5 bases and J by 11 bases, leaving 21 bases between them. The CDR3 is made up of 14 amino acids. CDR3 protein: CASSNFFGARHAFF. The CDR3 DNA reads TGTGCCAGCAGTAATTTTTTTGGGGCTCGGCACGCTTTCTTT.

In this sample, this clonotype turned up many times. V and J are TRBV12-3 or TRBV12-4 and TRBJ2-7; 7 bases align to TRBD1. The CDR3 is made up of 16 amino acids. V was pared by 6 bases and J by 3 bases, with 14 bases of the junction left unmatched. The CDR3 here is CASSRNRGRGFYEQYF. CDR3 DNA sequence: TGTGCCAGCAGCCGTAACAGGGGACGAGGGTTCTACGAGCAGTACTTC.

The J gene is TRBJ2-3, the V gene TRBV6-2 or TRBV6-3, with 7 bases identical to TRBD2. Trimming took 5 bases from V and 7 from J; bases not matched to a gene: 3. CDR3 length: 12 residues. Germline V gene lookup returns CDR1 MNHEY and CDR2 SVGEGT. CDR3 region: CASSRDYHTQYF. CDR3 sequence (DNA): TGTGCCAGCAGTCGGGACTACCATACGCAGTATTTT.

The sample holds many counts of this clonotype. The chain combines TRBV12-3 or TRBV12-4 with TRBJ1-5; D remains unclear. The CDR3 covers 15 residues. The V and J ends lost 8 bases and 4 bases respectively, with 18 bases between them. The CDR3 DNA reads TGTGCCAGCGGTGCGCCCGGCGCCCCAAATCAGCCCCAGCATTTT. Translated: CASGAPGAPNQPQHF.

The V gene is TRBV19, the J gene TRBJ1-1, with D perhaps matching TRBD1 (5 bases). Looked up from germline, CDR1 is LNHDA and CDR2 is SQIVND (reference sequence). The V end lost 3 bases, the J end lost 6 bases, and 8 bases lay between the germline ends. The CDR3 totals 12 residues. The CDR3 sequence: CASSMTVSEAFF. In nucleotides, the CDR3 is TGTGCCAGTAGTATGACAGTCTCTGAAGCTTTCTTT.

This clonotype was seen ten or more times. The chain links TRBV6-1 to TRBJ2-7; D remains ambiguous. Trimming removed 4 bases at V and 2 bases at J, with 15 bases between. The CDR3 loop spans 15 amino acids. CDR1 MNHNS and CDR2 SASEGT come from the germline V gene. The CDR3 loop reads CASSVGGLRTYEQYF. The CDR3 nucleotides are TGTGCCAGCAGTGTTGGCGGTCTACGTACCTACGAGCAGTACTTC.

This clonotype was seen repeatedly, ten times or more. In nucleotides, the CDR3 is TGTGCCACCAGCAGCGGGACTAGCGGGATGGATGAGCAGTTCTTC. Translation: CATSSGTSGMDEQFF. V gene TRBV15 combines with J gene TRBJ2-1; 13 positions match TRBD2. The trim removed 3 bases at V and 8 bases at J, leaving 4 bases unmatched. Germline V gene sequence: CDR1 LNHNV, CDR2 YYDKDF (reference sequence). The CDR3 totals 15 residues.